These 13 T cell receptor beta chains were sequenced from one sample in a study of neoadjuvant anti-PD-1 for oral cavity cancer. This table comes from immunoSEQ multiplex PCR, and its TCRdb copy is limited to in-frame clones, with some not included. Of around 70,000 clones in the sample, roughly 84% were seen once. Noted time point: after neoadjuvant nivolumab, at surgical resection. The source material was PBMCs, sampled after nivolumab (anti-PD-1) treatment. These receptors were taken from a person between 40 and 79 years old with oral cavity squamous cell carcinoma.

V gene TRBV4-2 combines with J gene TRBJ2-7; tentatively, D is TRBD1 (5 bases). The CDR3 has 13 amino acids. The V end lost 0 bases, the J end lost 4 bases, and 7 bases lay between the germline ends. Germline-derived CDR1 and CDR2 are LGHNA and YNFKEQ. The CDR3 sequence is CASSQETEYEQYF. The CDR3 DNA sequence: TGTGCCAGCAGCCAAGAGACAGAGTACGAGCAGTACTTC.

The V call is TRBV2, the J call TRBJ2-5, with D perhaps matching TRBD1 or TRBD2 (5 bases each). The CDR3 is made up of 15 amino acids. The V gene lost 3 bases and the J gene lost 5 bases, with 16 bases spanning the gap. Germline V gene sequence: CDR1 SNHLY, CDR2 FYNNEI. Here the CDR3 DNA reads TGTGCCAGCAGTGATCGTGGGGCCAGGGAGGAGACCCAGTACTTC. Amino acids: CASSDRGAREETQYF.

This chain links TRBV7-9 with TRBJ2-1; TRBD1 matches 7 bases. This CDR3 is 14 amino acids long. Germline V gives CDR1 SEHNR, CDR2 FQNEAQ (reference sequence). V dropped 5 bases and J dropped 4; count of bases not matched to a gene: 5. The CDR3 DNA sequence: TGTGCCAGCAGCCCCGGGACAGCTTACAATGAGCAGTTCTTC. Residues: CASSPGTAYNEQFF.

The chain carries TRBV11-1 and TRBJ2-5, with D perhaps TRBD1 or TRBD2 (5 bases each). The V gene's germline CDR1 is SGHAT and CDR2 FQDESV (reference sequence). V lost 1 base to trimming and J lost 5 bases, with 8 bases between them. The CDR3 length is 13 residues. CDR3 DNA sequence: TGTGCCAGCAGCTTAGGGGGGAAGGAGACCCAGTACTTC. Translating gives CASSLGGKETQYF. Combining the CDR3 with reference TRBV11-1 and TRBJ2-5 gives the whole variable domain EAEVAQSPRYKITEKSQAVAFWCDPISGHATLYWYRQILGQGPELLVQFQDESVVDDSQLPKDRFSAERLKGVDSTLKIQPAELGDSAMYLCASSLGGKETQYFGPGTRLLVL.

The chain is built from TRBV6-4 and TRBJ2-1; 8 nucleotides line up with TRBD2. Trimming at V came to 6 bases and at J to 11 bases, leaving 9 bases not matched to a gene. The CDR3 spans 13 residues. The germline V gene has CDR1 MRHNA and CDR2 SNTAGT. The CDR3 DNA follows: TGTGCCAGCAGCCTCGAACTAGCGGAGAAGCAGTTCTTC. This codes for CASSLELAEKQFF.

Written as DNA, the CDR3 is TGTGCCAGCGTACTAGGTCCCTACGAGCAGTACTTC. Amino acids: CASVLGPYEQYF. The rearrangement joins TRBV6-1 to TRBJ2-7; maybe TRBD2 (5 bases). Between the trimmed V and J ends, which lost 8 bases and 2 bases, there was a span of 10 bases. Germline V gives CDR1 MNHNS, CDR2 SASEGT. This CDR3 is built from 12 residues.

The V gene is TRBV6-1, the J gene TRBJ2-7; TRBD1 aligns across 8 bases. CDR3 length: 13 amino acids. Germline CDR1 MNHNS, CDR2 SASEGT. J was trimmed by 2 bases and V by 6 bases; bases with no gene match: 3. The CDR3 reads CASSDRGTYEQYF. In nucleotides, the CDR3 is TGTGCCAGCAGCGACAGGGGAACCTACGAGCAGTACTTC.

The chain combines TRBV5-1 with TRBJ2-1; D might be TRBD2 (5 bases). Per the germline V gene, CDR1 is SGHRS and CDR2 is YFSETQ. The CDR3 is 14 amino acids. Trimming pared 0 bases from V and 4 bases from J, leaving 8 bases between. The CDR3 region has the DNA TGCGCCAGCAGCTTGGGTCTAGCTTACAATGAGCAGTTCTTC. It translates to CASSLGLAYNEQFF.

The genes are TRBV5-5 and TRBJ1-5; TRBD1 matches 8 bases. With V trimmed by 3 bases and J by 7 bases, 9 bases remained unmatched. The CDR3 consists of 15 residues. Germline CDR1 SGHKS, CDR2 YYEKEE (reference sequence). Here the CDR3 DNA reads TGTGCCAGCAGCTCCGCGCCGACAGGGGACCAGCCCCAGCATTTT. Translating it yields CASSSAPTGDQPQHF.

The V gene is TRBV6-1, the J gene TRBJ2-7; D is perhaps TRBD1 (5 bases). The germline V gene encodes CDR1 MNHNS and CDR2 SASEGT. Trimming took 6 bases from V and 3 from J, leaving 18 bases between them. CDR3 length: 15 residues. The CDR3 protein is CASSRMSTGNYEQYF. The CDR3 coding sequence is TGTGCCAGCAGCCGCATGAGTACAGGAAACTACGAGCAGTACTTC.

The rearrangement joins TRBV19 to TRBJ2-1; D is unclear. Germline-derived CDR1 and CDR2 are LNHDA and SQIVND (reference sequence). Between the trimmed V and J ends, which lost 7 bases and 7 bases, there was a span of 14 bases. CDR3 length equals 13 residues. CDR3 region: CASKKGQANEQFF. The CDR3 region has the DNA TGTGCCAGTAAAAAGGGCCAGGCAAATGAGCAGTTCTTC. The whole variable domain, remainder taken from reference TRBV19 and TRBJ2-1, is DGGITQSPKYLFRKEGQNVTLSCEQNLNHDAMYWYRQDPGQGLRLIYYSQIVNDFQKGDIAEGYSVSREKKESFPLTVTSAQKNPTAFYLCASKKGQANEQFFGPGTRLTVL.

The rearrangement uses TRBV9 and TRBJ2-7; 8 bases map to TRBD1. The CDR3 is 14 amino acids. CDR1 and CDR2 (germline): SGDLS, YYNGEE. Trimming cost V 4 bases and J 9 bases; bases outside gene matches: 12. In DNA, the CDR3 is TGTGCCAGCAGCCCAAGGACAGGGATAGATCGGCAGTACTTC. The encoded protein is CASSPRTGIDRQYF.

The V gene is TRBV30, the J gene TRBJ2-3, with 9 bases lining up with TRBD2. The germline gives CDR1 GTSNPN, CDR2 SVGIG (reference sequence). Germline trimming cut 0 bases from V and 3 bases from J; bases unmatched to any gene: 7. The CDR3 has 16 residues. The CDR3 DNA is TGTGCCTGGAGTGTATCTAGCGGGATAGGTACAGATACGCAGTATTTT. This translates into CAWSVSSGIGTDTQYF.